This T cell receptor (beta chain) was sequenced for a study of vaccination effects on CD4 cells after COVID-19. In the ViraFEST assay, antigen-specific CD4+ clonotypes were identified by expansion after peptide-pool stimulation. Isolation of CD4+ T cells took place after ten to eleven days of culture. Vaccinated participants had no history of SARS-CoV-2 infection and tested negative for nucleocapsid antibodies. V lost 10 bases, J lost 9 bases, and 19 bases lay in between. The CDR3 runs 12 residues. CDR1 is LNHDA, CDR2 SQIVND, per germline (reference sequence). Concerning this clone itself: Its antigen is not known.

Produced via immunoSEQ multiplex PCR; TCRdb's table is partial and in-frame only. The sample has about 20,000 clones; 65% to 85% are singletons. Specimen: CD4+ T cells from PBMCs cultured with HCoV-NL63 spike peptides, collected before COVID-19 vaccination. This sequence joins TRBV19 and TRBJ2-7; D assignment may be TRBD1 or TRBD2 (5 bases each). The source of this sequence is a human donor who received a COVID-19 vaccine. The CDR3 bases are TGTGCCACCAGCCTGGGACGTGGCGGGCAGTACTTC. Residues: CATSLGRGGQYF.